Presented here are 27 T cell receptor beta chains from one specimen sequenced in a study of T-cell reconstitution after alpha-beta-depleted transplantation in children. Preparation of the TCRbeta library involved a method that used unique molecular identifiers. MiXCR was run by TCRdb on the PCR reads, yielding one entry per CDR3 protein. The data hold about 500,000 distinct CDR3 sequences, with around a third observed a single time. The material sequenced was PBMCs from the stem cell graft donor, taken from the stem cell graft. Receptors were obtained from a human donor who donated a stem cell graft to a child with aplastic anemia.

This clonotype showed up just a few times. J is TRBJ2-1 and V is TRBV7-8, with 13 bases that match TRBD2. The V gene's germline CDR1 is SGHVS and CDR2 FQNEAQ. The CDR3 runs to 18 residues. The junction had 19 bases not matched to a gene; V was cut back by 3 bases and J by 14 bases. CDR3 bases: TGTGCCAGCAGCTTTCGACTAGCGGGAGGTACACTCCCCTTCTGGGAGTTCTTC. Encoded protein: CASSFRLAGGTLPFWEFF.

The CDR3 coding sequence is TGCGCCAGCAGCCCCAGCTCCTTTTCGGAGACCCAGTACTTC. Translated: CASSPSSFSETQYF. The genes are TRBV5-1 and TRBJ2-5; D ambiguous. The CDR3 totals 14 residues. Looked up from germline, CDR1 is SGHRS and CDR2 is YFSETQ. Trimming removed 4 bases at V and 5 bases at J, with 15 bases between. Drawing the rest from reference TRBV5-1 and TRBJ2-5, the complete variable domain is KAGVTQTPRYLIKTRGQQVTLSCSPISGHRSVSWYQQTPGQGLQFLFEYFSETQRNKGNFPGRFSGRQFSNSRSEMNVSTLELGDSALYLCASSPSSFSETQYFGPGTRLLVL.

The J gene is TRBJ2-7, the V gene TRBV7-6, with 10 bases identical to TRBD2. V shed 4 bases, J shed 5 bases, and the junction held 5 bases outside the gene matches. CDR1 and CDR2 (germline): SGHVS, FNYEAQ. The CDR3 length is 14 residues. The DNA for the CDR3 is TGTGCCAGCAGCTCAACGACTAGCGGGCACGAGCAGTACTTC. Protein product: CASSSTTSGHEQYF.

This chain links TRBV7-2 with TRBJ2-2, with D perhaps matching TRBD1 (6 bases). CDR3 length: 15 residues. The V end was cut by 6 bases, the J end by 6 bases, with 17 bases between. The germline V gene has CDR1 SGHTA and CDR2 FQGNSA. The CDR3 protein is CASSLQGTMPGELFF. The CDR3 DNA sequence: TGTGCCAGCAGTCTACAGGGTACGATGCCCGGGGAGCTGTTTTTT.

This clonotype was picked up many times. The chain recombines TRBV28 with TRBJ2-7, with a tentative D call TRBD2 (5 bases). This CDR3 contains 11 residues. CDR1 and CDR2 from the germline V gene are MDHEN and SYDVKM. V dropped 6 bases and J dropped 2 bases, with 5 bases sitting between them. CDR3 sequence: CASSGTYEQYF. The CDR3 coding sequence is TGTGCCAGCAGCGGGACCTACGAGCAGTACTTC.

This chain uses TRBV6-1 with TRBJ1-2; possible D gene TRBD1, 5 bases. Germline V gene data show CDR1 as MNHNS and CDR2 as SASEGT. The CDR3 has 15 residues. The germline V and J ends were trimmed by 5 bases and 6 bases, with 19 bases remaining between them. The CDR3 here is CASSSPGHKAHGYTF. DNA for the CDR3: TGTGCCAGCAGTAGCCCCGGACACAAAGCTCATGGCTACACCTTC.

V is TRBV7-9 and J is TRBJ2-3; tentative D call: TRBD2 (6 bases). This CDR3 comprises 16 residues. Deletions cut 6 bases from V and 4 bases from J, with 20 bases between. Germline values: CDR1 SEHNR, CDR2 FQNEAQ (reference sequence). As DNA, the CDR3 is TGTGCCAGCAGAAATGCAGGGACTCAAGAGTCAGATACGCAGTATTTT. Its translation: CASRNAGTQESDTQYF.

This clonotype was seen a handful of times. The V and J genes are TRBV28 and TRBJ2-1; D is possibly TRBD2 (6 bases). This CDR3 is 15 amino acids long. Germline V CDR1 and CDR2: MDHEN, SYDVKM. Trimming stripped 2 bases from V and 7 bases from J, with 15 bases between. As DNA, the CDR3 is TGTGCCAGCAGTTTAACCAGTTTGGGGGGTAATGAGCAGTTCTTC. Protein: CASSLTSLGGNEQFF.

The genes are TRBV2 and TRBJ2-3; tentatively, D is TRBD2 (6 bases). This CDR3 spans 15 amino acids. Germline V gives CDR1 SNHLY, CDR2 FYNNEI. V lost 8 bases, J lost 2 bases, and 17 bases lay in between. CDR3 nucleotides: TGTGCCAGCCTAGTGAAGCGGGTCTCCACAGATACGCAGTATTTT. Its translation: CASLVKRVSTDTQYF.

The gene calls are TRBV7-2 and TRBJ1-2; maybe TRBD1 (5 bases). Germline CDR1 reads SGHTA; CDR2 reads FQGNSA. The CDR3 runs 14 residues. V was pared by 4 bases and J by 1 base, with 10 bases between. The CDR3 region has the DNA TGTGCCAGCAGCTCCTCCAGGGATAACTATGGCTACACCTTC. Residues: CASSSSRDNYGYTF. The full variable domain, rest sourced from reference TRBV7-2 and TRBJ1-2, is GAGVSQSPSNKVTEKGKDVELRCDPISGHTALYWYRQSLGQGLEFLIYFQGNSAPDKSGLPSDRFSAERTGGSVSTLTIQRTQQEDSAVYLCASSSSRDNYGYTFGSGTRLTVV.

The chain joins TRBV27 to TRBJ1-4; 8 bases are a match to TRBD1. The length of the CDR3 is 14 residues. V trimming: 10 bases; J trimming: 5 bases; junction bases outside the gene matches: 9. Germline loops: CDR1 MNHEY, CDR2 SMNVEV (reference sequence). CDR3 sequence: CATAGQGVNEKLFF. The DNA for the CDR3 is TGTGCCACCGCCGGACAGGGAGTAAATGAAAAACTGTTTTTT.

The chain is built from TRBV28 and TRBJ2-5; D may be TRBD1 (8 bases). With 4 bases removed from V and 5 bases from J, the gap between germline ends came to 14 bases. The CDR3 runs 14 residues. The germline V gene encodes CDR1 MDHEN and CDR2 SYDVKM. The DNA of the CDR3 is TGTGCCAGCAGTTCGACAGGGGAGGGGGAGACCCAGTACTTC. It specifies CASSSTGEGETQYF.

The chain employs TRBV19 and TRBJ2-1; 7 positions agree with TRBD2. Germline V CDR1 and CDR2: LNHDA, SQIVND (reference sequence). CDR3 length: 19 amino acids. V dropped 1 base and J dropped 0; count of bases not matched to a gene: 12. CDR3 amino acids: CASSIGLLAPTPSYNEQFF. CDR3 DNA sequence: TGTGCCAGTAGTATAGGCTTACTAGCGCCTACTCCCTCCTACAATGAGCAGTTCTTC.

The V gene is TRBV28, the J gene TRBJ2-7; 7 nucleotides align to TRBD2. The trim removed 7 bases at V and 1 base at J, leaving 7 bases unmatched. The V gene's germline CDR1 is MDHEN and CDR2 SYDVKM. CDR3 size: 14 residues. The CDR3: CASTSPGGSYEQYF. CDR3 coding DNA: TGTGCCAGCACCTCCCCGGGGGGTTCCTACGAGCAGTACTTC.

This clonotype was seen more than once but under ten times. The CDR3 region has the DNA TGCAGCGTTAAGGGACAGGGGGCTATTACTGAAGCTTTCTTT. Its protein is CSVKGQGAITEAFF. The gene calls are TRBV29-1 and TRBJ1-1; TRBD1 matches 12 bases. V lost 5 bases and J lost 5; bases outside the gene matches: 6. CDR1 and CDR2 (germline): SQVTM, ANQGSEA. CDR3 length: 14 residues.

The table lists this clonotype with a few counts. The chain is built from TRBV7-2 and TRBJ1-5; a weak D match, TRBD1 (5 bases). Germline V gives CDR1 SGHTA, CDR2 FQGNSA. The CDR3 runs to 15 residues. Between the trimmed V and J ends, which lost 2 bases and 4 bases, there was a span of 12 bases. CDR3 bases: TGTGCCAGCAGCTTACGGGGGGGTGTGAATCAGCCCCAGCATTTT. Its protein product is CASSLRGGVNQPQHF.

The chain is built from TRBV12-3 or TRBV12-4 and TRBJ1-1, with D unclear. The CDR3 covers 13 residues. Trimming took 2 bases from V and 6 from J, leaving 10 bases between them. The CDR3 loop is CASSLNGMPEAFF. CDR3 DNA: TGTGCCAGCAGTTTAAACGGGATGCCTGAAGCTTTCTTT.

The chain is built from TRBV4-3 and TRBJ1-1, with 8 bases lining up with TRBD1. V shed 1 base and J 2 bases; nucleotides not matched to a gene: 6. The CDR3 sequence is 16 residues long. The germline gives CDR1 LGHNA, CDR2 YSLEER. The CDR3: CASSQGAGGVNTEAFF. The CDR3 DNA reads as TGCGCCAGCAGCCAAGGGGCAGGGGGCGTAAACACTGAAGCTTTCTTT.

The genes are TRBV5-1 and TRBJ2-1; TRBD2 agrees at 11 bases. Looked up from germline, CDR1 is SGHRS and CDR2 is YFSETQ. The V segment lost 1 base and the J segment 7 bases; nucleotides outside the gene matches: 4. This CDR3 has 15 amino acids. CDR3 residues: CASSLPTSGENEQFF. CDR3 in DNA: TGCGCCAGCAGCTTGCCGACTAGCGGGGAAAATGAGCAGTTCTTC.

This clonotype showed up just a few times. The rearrangement uses TRBV20-1 and TRBJ2-7, with 9 bases lining up with TRBD2. This CDR3 region has 13 residues. The V segment lost 3 bases and the J segment 2 bases; nucleotides outside the gene matches: 2. In germline, CDR1 is DFQATT, CDR2 SNEGSKA (reference sequence). CDR3 in amino acids: CSARTSGTYEQYF. The DNA for the CDR3 is TGCAGTGCTAGGACTAGCGGCACCTACGAGCAGTACTTC.

A few counts support this clonotype. V usage is TRBV4-3 and J usage is TRBJ2-1; TRBD2 agrees at 8 bases. V was pared by 0 bases and J by 5 bases, with 9 bases of the junction left unmatched. The V gene's germline CDR1 is LGHNA and CDR2 YSLEER. This CDR3 contains 17 residues. This chain's CDR3 is CASSQDPPSGPNNEQFF. The CDR3 DNA reads as TGCGCCAGCAGCCAAGATCCGCCTAGCGGGCCTAACAATGAGCAGTTCTTC.

The V gene is TRBV18, the J gene TRBJ2-7; 11 nucleotides match TRBD2. V was pared by 4 bases and J by 5 bases, with 1 base of the junction left unmatched. CDR3 size: 13 residues. The germline V gene encodes CDR1 KGHSH and CDR2 LQKENI. In DNA, the CDR3 is TGTGCCAGCTCACAGGGACTAGCGGACGAGCAGTACGTC. Translation: CASSQGLADEQYV.

The rearrangement joins TRBV12-3 or TRBV12-4 to TRBJ2-7; D is perhaps TRBD2 (5 bases). Trimming removed 5 bases from V and 0 bases from J, with 11 bases in between. This CDR3 is 14 amino acids long. The CDR3 nucleotides read TGTGCCAGCAGTCGGGATTACAGCTCCTACGAGCAGTACTTC. It specifies CASSRDYSSYEQYF.

The chain has TRBV12-3 or TRBV12-4 and TRBJ2-2; no definite D call. V lost 2 bases, J lost 6 bases, and 4 bases lay in between. The CDR3 spans 12 residues. DNA of the CDR3: TGTGCCAGCAGTTTAAGGCCCGGGGAGCTGTTTTTT. This gives the protein CASSLRPGELFF.

The genes are TRBV6-1 and TRBJ2-7, with 8 bases lining up with TRBD2. Losses at the gene ends were 6 bases for V and 6 bases for J; bases not matched to a gene: 13. The CDR3 sequence is 15 residues long. Germline lookup yields CDR1 MNHNS and CDR2 SASEGT. In nucleotides, the CDR3 is TGTGCCAGCAGCGCGCCTGACGGGAGGGCCCGCGAGCAGTACTTC. It translates to CASSAPDGRAREQYF.

The chain is built from TRBV15 and TRBJ2-1; the match to TRBD2 covers 10 bases. CDR1 and CDR2 from the germline V gene are LNHNV and YYDKDF (reference sequence). V was clipped by 8 bases and J by 7 bases; unmatched bases: 8. The CDR3 has 14 residues. The CDR3 bases are TGTGCCACCGAAATAGCGGGAGGAAGGAATGAGCAGTTCTTC. Translating gives CATEIAGGRNEQFF.

The chain joins TRBV20-1 to TRBJ2-1; 7 nucleotides line up with TRBD1. Trimming removed 2 bases from V and 2 bases from J; junction bases left unmatched: 6. CDR1 and CDR2 (germline): DFQATT, SNEGSKA (reference sequence). This CDR3 is built from 15 residues. DNA of the CDR3: TGCAGTGCTAGACCTACCGGGACAGCCTACAATGAGCAGTTCTTC. The encoded protein is CSARPTGTAYNEQFF.